These 25 T cell receptor beta chains were sequenced from one sample in a study of beta chain features in type 1 diabetes (dated by TCRdb to the late 2010s). The method was the immunoSEQ multiplex PCR assay. The entire isolated RNA was reverse transcribed using the High Capacity cDNA Reverse Transcription Kit, and thus expressed TCRB transcripts were sequenced. This is the immuneACCESS table as TCRdb keeps it, with only in-frame sequences that have V and J called. A part of the clones is gone; compared with another copy, unresolved V genes explain less than half, and the rest is unexplained. The sample table shows hundreds of thousands of clones, and 15% to 17% are seen once. The top ten clones comprise about 0.097% of the sample. What was sequenced was naive CD4+ T cells from blood. Reading the label with the study, this specimen's cell subset or site is: true naive CD4+ T cells. These receptors were collected from a man younger than 30 in good health.

V is TRBV4-1 and J is TRBJ1-5; a possible D gene is TRBD1 (5 bases). The V gene's germline CDR1 is MGHRA and CDR2 YSYEKL. The CDR3 has 14 amino acids. Trimming took 1 base from V and 9 from J, leaving 13 bases between them. The CDR3 DNA reads TGCGCCAGCAGCCAAGTTTATGGGGGAAGGCCCCAGCATTTT. It is translated as CASSQVYGGRPQHF.

The CDR3 spells CASTQETGSSYEQYF. The CDR3, as DNA: TGTGCCAGCACCCAAGAGACAGGGTCCTCCTACGAGCAGTACTTC. This chain uses TRBV7-2 with TRBJ2-7, with 7 bases lining up with TRBD1. Germline V gene sequence: CDR1 SGHTA, CDR2 FQGNSA. Losses at the gene ends were 7 bases for V and 0 bases for J; bases not matched to a gene: 9. This CDR3 region has 15 residues.

The chain employs TRBV18 and TRBJ2-5, with D perhaps given as TRBD1 or TRBD2 (5 bases each). V was clipped by 9 bases and J by 2 bases, with 13 bases between them. The CDR3 extends over 13 amino acids. Germline assignment: CDR1 KGHSH and CDR2 LQKENI. The CDR3 here is CASLRGLQETQYF. CDR3 nucleotides: TGTGCCAGTTTGAGGGGCCTACAAGAGACCCAGTACTTC.

This clone was counted only a few times. The chain combines TRBV29-1 with TRBJ2-5, with 10 bases identical to TRBD2. Trimming at V came to 0 bases and at J to 5 bases, leaving 12 bases not matched to a gene. Per germline, CDR1 SQVTM and CDR2 ANQGSEA. The length of the CDR3 is 17 residues. CDR3 coding DNA: TGCAGCGTTGAAGAGGATAGGAGCGGGAGGGGGCGGGAGACCCAGTACTTC. It is translated as CSVEEDRSGRGRETQYF.

The chain recombines TRBV27 with TRBJ2-5, with TRBD2 identical over 7 bases. Per germline, CDR1 MNHEY and CDR2 SMNVEV (reference sequence). Unmatched junction bases numbered 16, after V lost 5 bases and J lost 1 base. The CDR3 loop spans 18 amino acids. DNA for the CDR3: TGTGCCAGCAGTCCTAGGCCCCCCGCTGCGGGGGTCCAAGAGACCCAGTACTTC. Protein sequence: CASSPRPPAAGVQETQYF.

There are a few counts of this clone. Here the CDR3 reads CASSLGGSGRQNNEQFF. In nucleotides, the CDR3 is TGTGCCAGCAGCTTGGGGGGTAGCGGGAGGCAAAACAATGAGCAGTTCTTC. The V call is TRBV5-4, the J call TRBJ2-1, with 10 bases fitting TRBD2. The germline CDR1 and CDR2 sequences are SGHNT and YYREEE (reference sequence). CDR3 length: 17 amino acids. The V and J ends lost 0 bases and 5 bases, in that order; junction bases with no gene match: 8.

This clone was picked up a small number of times. The rearrangement links TRBV29-1 to TRBJ2-7; no firm D call. The germline gives CDR1 SQVTM, CDR2 ANQGSEA. The V and J ends lost 2 bases and 3 bases respectively, with 14 bases between them. CDR3 length: 14 amino acids. This CDR3 is CSVEFRVSGYEQYF. CDR3 DNA: TGCAGCGTTGAATTCCGTGTCTCCGGCTACGAGCAGTACTTC.

This chain connects TRBV5-5 to TRBJ2-3; 7 bases line up with TRBD2. J lost 5 bases, V lost 1 base, and 4 bases had no gene match. The germline CDR1 and CDR2 sequences are SGHKS and YYEKEE (reference sequence). CDR3 size: 14 residues. CDR3: CASSLRSGIDTQYF. The CDR3 DNA sequence: TGTGCCAGCAGCTTGAGGAGCGGGATAGATACGCAGTATTTT.

This clone was observed a handful of times. This chain connects TRBV6-4 to TRBJ2-3; 10 bases line up with TRBD2. V lost 5 bases to trimming and J lost 5 bases; unmatched junction nucleotides: 13. CDR1 and CDR2 from the germline V gene are MRHNA and SNTAGT. This CDR3 region has 17 residues. The CDR3 bases are TGTGCCAGCAGTCCGAGGCTCCTAGCGGGGGTTGGAGATACGCAGTATTTT. This sequence encodes CASSPRLLAGVGDTQYF.

The chain couples TRBV15 to TRBJ2-4; 11 bases are a match to TRBD1. CDR3 length equals 15 residues. V shed 5 bases and J 7 bases; nucleotides not matched to a gene: 7. Per germline, CDR1 LNHNV and CDR2 YYDKDF (reference sequence). CDR3 DNA sequence: TGTGCCACCAGCCCAGGGACAGGGGGTAAGAACATTCAGTACTTC. Its translation is CATSPGTGGKNIQYF.

This clone was seen a handful of times. The chain carries TRBV27 and TRBJ1-2, with TRBD1 matching 9 bases. Germline V gene data show CDR1 as MNHEY and CDR2 as SMNVEV (reference sequence). Trimming took 5 bases from V and 6 from J; bases not matched to a gene: 13. The CDR3 loop spans 16 amino acids. In DNA, the CDR3 is TGTGCCAGCAGTCCCGTAACGGGACAGGGCCCCCATGGCTACACCTTC. Its translation: CASSPVTGQGPHGYTF.

The chain combines TRBV14 with TRBJ1-4; no clear D. There are 12 residues in the CDR3. Germline-derived CDR1 and CDR2 are SGHDN and FVKESK. Trimming stripped 1 base from V and 13 bases from J, with 10 bases between. The CDR3, as DNA: TGTGCCAGCAGCCAAGGGCGGTCTCGACTGTTTTTT. Translating gives CASSQGRSRLFF.

This clone came up a few times. The chain couples TRBV18 to TRBJ1-1; D is possibly TRBD1 (6 bases). Trimming shortened V by 3 bases and J by 6 bases, and 17 bases separated the two germline ends. The germline gives CDR1 KGHSH, CDR2 LQKENI. CDR3 length: 15 amino acids. The CDR3: CASSPGFRDTAEAFF. The CDR3 DNA sequence: TGTGCCAGCTCACCCGGATTCCGGGACACCGCTGAAGCTTTCTTT.

About this clone: At the DNA level, this CDR3 is encoded by other sequences in the same sample as well. The CDR3 loop is CAWSVGGNQPQHF. For the CDR3, the DNA is TGTGCCTGGAGTGTTGGGGGTAATCAGCCCCAGCATTTT. V usage is TRBV30 and J usage is TRBJ1-5; maybe TRBD1 (5 bases). V was trimmed by 0 bases and J by 4 bases, leaving 7 bases between them. The germline gives CDR1 GTSNPN, CDR2 SVGIG (reference sequence). The CDR3 runs to 13 residues.

This rearrangement joins TRBV30 to TRBJ1-2; D is unresolved. Germline V lookup: CDR1 GTSNPN, CDR2 SVGIG (reference sequence). V was clipped by 1 base and J by 8 bases, with 14 bases between them. The length of the CDR3 is 13 residues. The CDR3 loop is CAWSAAGGGGYTF. Here the CDR3 DNA reads TGTGCCTGGAGTGCCGCGGGAGGCGGCGGCTACACCTTC.

This clone was counted a few times. This chain links TRBV7-9 with TRBJ2-2; a possible D gene is TRBD1 (6 bases). V was cut by 5 bases and J by 3 bases, with 16 bases left in between. The CDR3 sequence is 16 residues long. CDR1 is SEHNR and CDR2 is FQNEAQ in the germline V gene (reference sequence). In DNA, the CDR3 is TGTGCCAGCAGCCCCCCGTCAGGGGTTCACACCGGGGAGCTGTTTTTT. It yields the protein CASSPPSGVHTGELFF.

The gene calls are TRBV7-9 and TRBJ1-5; 9 bases match TRBD1. Germline V lookup: CDR1 SEHNR, CDR2 FQNEAQ (reference sequence). Trimming at V came to 5 bases and at J to 5 bases, leaving 4 bases not matched to a gene. The CDR3 spans 14 residues. CDR3 amino acids: CASSRTGDYQPQHF. The CDR3 DNA sequence: TGTGCCAGCAGCCGGACAGGGGACTATCAGCCCCAGCATTTT.

This clone turned up a few times. The CDR3 region is CASSYSFTRPEQFF. The CDR3, as DNA: TGTGCCAGCAGTTACTCATTCACCCGTCCTGAGCAGTTCTTC. The rearrangement joins TRBV6-5 to TRBJ2-1; D is ambiguous. CDR1 and CDR2 (germline): MNHEY, SVGAGI. V was clipped by 0 bases and J by 9 bases, with 12 bases between them. The CDR3 sequence is 14 residues long.

The V call is TRBV9, the J call TRBJ2-5, with 8 bases that match TRBD2. The CDR3 has 16 residues. Germline V CDR1 and CDR2: SGDLS, YYNGEE. Trimming at V came to 5 bases and at J to 1 base, leaving 10 bases not matched to a gene. In DNA, the CDR3 is TGTGCCAGCAGTCGCCTAGACGGGGGGGCCCAAGAGACCCAGTACTTC. Amino acids: CASSRLDGGAQETQYF.

Details on this clone: Other DNA sequences within the sample encode an identical CDR3. The chain couples TRBV9 to TRBJ2-3, with 9 bases that match TRBD2. J gave up 6 bases and V 0 bases, and 5 bases lay outside the gene matches. Germline V gene lookup returns CDR1 SGDLS and CDR2 YYNGEE. The CDR3 spans 15 residues. The CDR3, as DNA: TGTGCCAGCAGCGTAGATGGCGGGAGGGCGGATACGCAGTATTTT. Residues: CASSVDGGRADTQYF.

The genes are TRBV7-9 and TRBJ2-1; 7 bases map to TRBD1. CDR3 size: 14 residues. Germline V gives CDR1 SEHNR, CDR2 FQNEAQ (reference sequence). Losses at the gene ends were 5 bases for V and 6 bases for J; bases not matched to a gene: 7. The CDR3 region is CASSHGQVFNEQFF. In DNA, the CDR3 is TGTGCCAGCAGCCACGGACAGGTCTTCAATGAGCAGTTCTTC. The whole variable domain, remainder taken from reference TRBV7-9 and TRBJ2-1, is DTGVSQNPRHKITKRGQNVTFRCDPISEHNRLYWYRQTLGQGPEFLTYFQNEAQLEKSRLLSDRFSAERPKGSFSTLEIQRTEQGDSAMYLCASSHGQVFNEQFFGPGTRLTVL.

This chain connects TRBV9 to TRBJ2-3, with unresolved D. V lost 0 bases to trimming and J lost 2 bases, with 13 bases between them. The CDR3 covers 16 residues. Germline V gene lookup returns CDR1 SGDLS and CDR2 YYNGEE. CDR3 in amino acids: CASSVDPAADTDTQYF. The CDR3, as DNA: TGTGCCAGCAGCGTAGATCCTGCGGCAGACACAGATACGCAGTATTTT.

This clone was seen a single time. The chain links TRBV6-5 to TRBJ2-7, with TRBD2 matching 9 bases. This CDR3 is 14 amino acids long. V trimming: 6 bases; J trimming: 3 bases; junction bases outside the gene matches: 6. CDR1 is MNHEY, CDR2 SVGAGI, per germline. The DNA of the CDR3 is TGTGCCAGCAGGAAGCGGGAGGCGGTCTACGAGCAGTACTTC. Amino acids: CASRKREAVYEQYF.

The genes are TRBV4-1 and TRBJ1-5; D not resolved. CDR3 length equals 14 residues. Germline loops: CDR1 MGHRA, CDR2 YSYEKL. V was trimmed by 0 bases and J by 6 bases, leaving 9 bases between them. In DNA form, the CDR3 reads TGCGCCAGCAGCCAAGAGGGGAAAATTCAGCCCCAGCATTTT. Translation gives CASSQEGKIQPQHF.

This clone was recorded a few times. The chain employs TRBV7-8 and TRBJ2-7; 16 nucleotides align to TRBD2. Trimming removed 5 bases from V and 6 bases from J; junction bases left unmatched: 13. The CDR3 sequence is 18 residues long. The V gene's germline CDR1 is SGHVS and CDR2 FQNEAQ. CDR3 DNA: TGTGCCAGCAGCAGTAGGGGAGTGGGGACTAGCGGGAGGGGCGAGCAGTACTTC. Amino acids: CASSSRGVGTSGRGEQYF.